This TCR beta chain was captured by sequencing in a study of OX40 agonist ivuxolimab in advanced cancers. Regarding the research as a whole: Ivuxolimab, which targeted the costimulatory receptor OX40 (CD134), was an agonistic, fully human IgG2 monoclonal antibody. Intravenous ivuxolimab was administered to patients every 2 weeks at six dose levels: 0.01, 0.1, 0.3, 1.5, 3 and 10 mg/kg. Of the 52 patients in dose escalation, around 20 had hepatocellular carcinoma, roughly 15 had melanoma, 9 had renal cell carcinoma and 9 had head and neck cancer. The monotherapy dose-escalation portion (N ≈ 52 patients) of the phase I ivuxolimab trial is reported in the paper. The purpose of peripheral TCRbeta sequencing was to test whether ivuxolimab changed TCR sequence diversity and led to clonal T-cell expansion. In the dose-escalation cohort, more than 75% of patients were male, and the mean age was around 60 years, with a range of 23 to 79. Partial responses occurred in three dose-escalation patients, of whom one had hepatocellular carcinoma and two had cutaneous melanoma. Patients were allowed to have had prior anti-PD-1, anti-PD-L1 or anti-CTLA-4 therapy, and approximately 40% of the dose-escalation patients had been treated with checkpoint inhibitors. General study outcomes and caveats: Low levels of normalized T-cell clonal expansion were also seen in some patients who did not respond. At doses of 0.1 to 3.0 mg/kg, clonal expansion of both CD4+ and CD8+ blood T cells was observed from baseline to week 6. On average, CD8+ T cells showed more expanded clones than CD4+ T cells after ivuxolimab. The antigen specificity of the clonally expanded peripheral T cells was not determined. In the 0.1-3.0 mg/kg groups, partial responders were among the patients with the lowest normalized peripheral clonal expansion, particularly in CD8+ T cells.

A word on this clone: Its antigen target is currently unknown. Qualities for individual bases were not recorded, and no much larger clone is one base off.

Patients with autoimmune disease history or receiving systemic immunosuppression were excluded from the trial. Peripheral blood for TCR sequencing was drawn from every dose cohort at baseline, at cycle 4 day 1 and at cycle 7 day 1. Samples were obtained from an open-label, multicenter, first-in-human phase I dose-escalation trial of ivuxolimab. Adults with locally advanced or metastatic melanoma, renal cell carcinoma, hepatocellular carcinoma or head and neck squamous cell carcinoma were enrolled in the trial. Before TCR sequencing, CD4+ T cells and CD8+ T cells from peripheral blood were sorted into separate populations. CDR1 and CDR2 are drawn from the germline V gene (reference sequence): MNHEY, SMNVEV. The CDR3, from cysteine to phenylalanine, totals 12 residues. Only CDR3 DNA remains: 36 bases, in frame from the first base. Trimming removed 6 bases from V and 1 base from J, leaving 6 bases between the germline ends.

To sequence the TCRbeta CDR3 region, genomic DNA was isolated from the sorted cells. TCRbeta CDR3 regions were sequenced using the immunoSEQ Assay. The immuneACCESS repertoire file appears here via TCRdb, limited to in-frame rearrangements. These files lack a portion of the clones; in checked studies, under half of the deficit traces to unresolved V genes, and the cause of the others is not known. The sample table contains about 46,000 clones; only one count was recorded for about 88% of them. The ten largest clones add up to 56% of the sample. This clonotype was obtained from an adult with an advanced solid tumor such as melanoma, head and neck, liver or kidney cancer. Recombination connected TRBV27 to TRBJ1-1, with the D gene too uncertain to name. Sample: CD4+ or CD8+ T cells sorted from blood, taken in a trial of the OX40 agonist ivuxolimab. The DNA is TGTGCCAGCAGGACCGCGAACACTGAAGCTTTCTTT. Its product reads: CASRTANTEAFF.